This T cell receptor beta chain was recovered during a study of a mutant IDH1 vaccine in newly diagnosed glioma. Time point denoted: week 23, last vaccination. Every vaccine dose comprised 300 ug of mutant IDH1 20-mer peptide plus topical imiquimod. The method was immunoSEQ multiplex PCR; TCRdb's version includes in-frame clones alone and lacks a portion of them. The table shows tens of thousands of clones, with about 88% occurring only once. About this clone itself: Its antigen is currently unknown.

The CDR3 totals 18 residues. This sequence joins TRBV21-1 and TRBJ2-2; no check of the table's D call, TRBD2, against the DNA was made. TRBV21-1 is deemed a pseudogene. This receptor was taken from a man younger than 40 with glioma. This specimen consisted of PBMCs, obtained from a glioma patient whose treatment included an IDH1 peptide vaccine. The CDR3 here is CASSKWETSGGGAGELFF. The CDR3 bases are TGTGCCAGCAGCAAATGGGAGACTAGCGGGGGGGGCGCCGGGGAGCTGTTTTTT.